This entry lists 9 T cell receptor beta chains sequenced from one sample in a study of control samples from healthy donors and cancer patients (dated by TCRdb to the early 2020s). Libraries were made using the immunoSEQ multiplex PCR assay. This immuneACCESS table, as held by TCRdb, lists in-frame sequences with V and J called but not all clones. Of the missing ones, under half trace to an unresolved V gene in checked studies; the others have no known cause. Here the sample has 80,000 to 100,000 clones; 70% to 90% occur a single time. Together, the top ten hold roughly 13% of the sample. Sequencing used blood. The receptors stem from a man aged 25 to 40 in good health.

The rearrangement joins TRBV4-2 to TRBJ2-7, with 7 bases that match TRBD2. Germline loops: CDR1 LGHNA, CDR2 YNFKEQ. The CDR3 contains 16 residues. V lost 2 bases, J lost 5 bases, and 12 bases stayed unmatched. As DNA, the CDR3 is TGTGCCAGCAGCCAATGGCTGCGGGAGTCTGGGGACGAGCAGTACTTC. Translated: CASSQWLRESGDEQYF.

The rearrangement joins TRBV3-1 (or the pseudogene TRBV3-2) to TRBJ2-7, with D hard to call. V shed 0 bases and J shed 3 bases, with 3 bases lying between them. This CDR3 has 12 residues. Germline-derived CDR1 and CDR2 are LGHDT and YNNKEL (reference sequence). This CDR3 reads CASSQDVYEQYF. The DNA for the CDR3 is TGTGCCAGCAGCCAAGATGTCTACGAGCAGTACTTC.

The CDR3 protein is CASSLQGAYQETQYF. In DNA, the CDR3 is TGTGCCAGCAGTTTACAGGGGGCGTACCAAGAGACCCAGTACTTC. The chain is built from TRBV27 and TRBJ2-5, with TRBD1 matching over 8 bases. From germline, CDR1 is MNHEY and CDR2 SMNVEV (reference sequence). The CDR3 is 15 residues long. V lost 2 bases to trimming and J lost 0 bases; unmatched junction nucleotides: 2.

This chain uses TRBV7-9 with TRBJ2-2; 11 bases agree with TRBD2. This CDR3 region has 18 residues. V lost 3 bases, J lost 2 bases, and 8 bases stayed unmatched. Looked up from germline, CDR1 is SEHNR and CDR2 is FQNEAQ (reference sequence). In DNA, the CDR3 is TGTGCCAGCAGCTTTGGGGGACTAGCGGAGATTAACACCGGGGAGCTGTTTTTT. Its translation: CASSFGGLAEINTGELFF. The variable domain in full, completed from reference TRBV7-9 and TRBJ2-2, reads DTGVSQNPRHKITKRGQNVTFRCDPISEHNRLYWYRQTLGQGPEFLTYFQNEAQLEKSRLLSDRFSAERPKGSFSTLEIQRTEQGDSAMYLCASSFGGLAEINTGELFFGEGSRLTVL.

This sequence joins TRBV23-1 and TRBJ1-3; 8 bases are shared with TRBD1. TRBV23-1 is an open reading frame whose function is uncertain. The CDR3 spans 15 residues. J was trimmed by 3 bases and V by 3 bases; bases with no gene match: 4. The CDR3 reads CASSHDRGRGNTIYF. The CDR3, as DNA: TGCGCCAGCAGTCACGACAGGGGTCGTGGAAACACCATATATTTT.

The chain combines TRBV18 with TRBJ2-7; TRBD2 matches at 11 bases. The CDR3 loop spans 16 amino acids. V was pared by 8 bases and J by 3 bases, with 12 bases of the junction left unmatched. CDR1 KGHSH and CDR2 LQKENI come from the germline V gene. CDR3 amino acids: CASTRGASGRIYEQYF. The CDR3 region has the DNA TGTGCCAGCACGAGGGGGGCTAGCGGGAGGATCTACGAGCAGTACTTC.

The chain joins TRBV10-3 to TRBJ2-7; the match to TRBD1 covers 8 bases. This CDR3 comprises 14 residues. The germline V gene has CDR1 ENHRY and CDR2 SYGVKD. V lost 6 bases, J lost 4 bases, and 8 bases stayed unmatched. Written as DNA, the CDR3 is TGTGCCATCAGACCGGGGACAGGCCTTTACGAGCAGTACTTC. Protein sequence: CAIRPGTGLYEQYF.

The J gene is TRBJ1-2, the V gene TRBV5-8, with TRBD1 as a possible D gene (6 bases). Per the germline V gene, CDR1 is SGHTS and CDR2 is YDEGEE. The germline V and J ends were trimmed by 0 bases and 8 bases, with 20 bases remaining between them. The CDR3 has 16 amino acids. CDR3 DNA: TGTGCCAGCAGCTTGGTATACAGGGCTGACGGGAGAGGCTACACCTTC. Translation: CASSLVYRADGRGYTF. Full variable domain (missing parts from reference TRBV5-8 and TRBJ1-2): EAGVTQSPTHLIKTRGQQATLRCSPISGHTSVYWYQQALGLGLQFLLWYDEGEERNRGNFPPRFSGRQFPNYSSELNVNALELEDSALYLCASSLVYRADGRGYTFGSGTRLTVV.

This chain joins TRBV18 and TRBJ2-1; D is tentatively TRBD1 or TRBD2 (5 bases each). Germline CDR1 is KGHSH and CDR2 is LQKENI. Trimming removed 2 bases from V and 4 bases from J, with 15 bases in between. The CDR3 consists of 16 residues. The CDR3 DNA is TGTGCCAGCTCACCATTGGGGGTTCAGGGATACAATGAGCAGTTCTTC. Protein product: CASSPLGVQGYNEQFF.